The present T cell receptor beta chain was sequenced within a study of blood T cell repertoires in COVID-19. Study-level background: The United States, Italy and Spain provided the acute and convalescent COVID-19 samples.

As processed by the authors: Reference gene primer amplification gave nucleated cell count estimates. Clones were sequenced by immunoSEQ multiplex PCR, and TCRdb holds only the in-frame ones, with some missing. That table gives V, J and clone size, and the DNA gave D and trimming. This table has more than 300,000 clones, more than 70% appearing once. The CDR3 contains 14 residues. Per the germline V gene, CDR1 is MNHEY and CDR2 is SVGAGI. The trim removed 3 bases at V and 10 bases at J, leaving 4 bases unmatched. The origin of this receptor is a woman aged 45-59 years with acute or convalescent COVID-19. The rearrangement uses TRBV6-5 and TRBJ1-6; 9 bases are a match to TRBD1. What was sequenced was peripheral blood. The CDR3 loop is CASSYRTGDSPLHF. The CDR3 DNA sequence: TGTGCCAGCAGTTATCGGACAGGGGACTCACCCCTCCACTTT.